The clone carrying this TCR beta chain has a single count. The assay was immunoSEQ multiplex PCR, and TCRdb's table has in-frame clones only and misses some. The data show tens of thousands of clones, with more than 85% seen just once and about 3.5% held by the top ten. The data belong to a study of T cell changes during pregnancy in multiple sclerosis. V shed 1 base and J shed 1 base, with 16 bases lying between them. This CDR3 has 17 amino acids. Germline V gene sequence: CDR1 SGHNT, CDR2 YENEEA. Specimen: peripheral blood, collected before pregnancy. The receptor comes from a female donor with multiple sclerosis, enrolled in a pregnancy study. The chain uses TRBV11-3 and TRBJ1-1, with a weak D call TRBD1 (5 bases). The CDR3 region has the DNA TGTGCCAGCAGCTTAGCGTCTCCAGGGCGGGGGAACACTGAAGCTTTCTTT. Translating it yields CASSLASPGRGNTEAFF. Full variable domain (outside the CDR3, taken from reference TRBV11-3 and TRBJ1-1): EAGVVQSPRYKIIEKKQPVAFWCNPISGHNTLYWYLQNLGQGPELLIRYENEEAVDDSQLPKDRFSAERLKGVDSTLKIQPAELGDSAVYLCASSLASPGRGNTEAFFGQGTRLTVV.